The clone carrying this TCR beta chain has just a few counts. In the authors' workflow: Estimated nucleated cell counts came from reference gene primer amplification. Some clones are missing from TCRdb's copy, which holds only in-frame ones; the method was immunoSEQ multiplex PCR. The V and J calls and clone size are taken from that table; D and trimming were inferred from the DNA. The sample has some 130,000 clones; roughly three quarters are singletons. This sample was included in a study of blood T cell repertoires in COVID-19. Study in general: The origin of the acute and convalescent COVID-19 samples was the United States, Italy and Spain. T cells, B-cell-depleted T cells, or PBMCs supplied cDNA or gDNA.

This TCR came from a woman aged 80 or over with acute or convalescent COVID-19. Specimen: peripheral blood.

CDR3 in DNA: TGTGCCTGGGGCCGGGACAGACCCTATGGCTACACCTTC. This translates into CAWGRDRPYGYTF. The chain links TRBV30 to TRBJ1-2; 7 nucleotides agree with TRBD1. The germline gives CDR1 GTSNPN, CDR2 SVGIG (reference sequence). This CDR3 comprises 13 residues. J lost 4 bases, V lost 5 bases, and 7 bases had no gene match.